This T cell receptor beta chain was documented in a study of blood T cell repertoires in COVID-19. Study at large: T cells, B-cell-depleted T cells, or PBMCs supplied cDNA or gDNA.

Methods used by the authors: Estimated nucleated cell counts came from reference gene primer amplification. Sequenced by immunoSEQ multiplex PCR; TCRdb stores in-frame clones only, minus some. For V, J and clone size, that table is used; D and trimming come from the DNA. The table shows 22,000 or so clones, with over 75% occurring only once. CDR3 length: 17 amino acids. Germline values: CDR1 MRHNA, CDR2 SNTAGT. V was clipped by 3 bases and J by 9 bases, with 27 bases between them. Sample: peripheral blood. This rearrangement joins TRBV6-4 to TRBJ2-7, with D possibly matching TRBD1 (6 bases). This clonotype was sampled from a human donor in a cohort sampled during active COVID-19. The donor label of this sample is uncertain. The CDR3 nucleotides are TGTGCCAGCAGTGAACAACCAGCCGGGACAATGGTTTCGGTGCAGTACTTC. It translates to CASSEQPAGTMVSVQYF.